This T cell receptor beta chain was observed in a study of early T cells in non-severe SARS-CoV-2 infection. Across the whole study: Sequencing of bulk RNA from unsorted whole blood was done, without chain pairing.

Each single cDNA molecule received a unique molecular identifier. TCRdb ran MiXCR on the 5' RACE reads and lists one entry per CDR3 protein. Among fewer than 40,000 distinct CDR3 sequences listed, around 3.9% were seen once. The CDR3 is 16 residues long. Germline assignment: CDR1 SGHDN and CDR2 FVKESK. Trimming stripped 0 bases from V and 0 bases from J, with 12 bases between. This clonotype has a count of ten or more. Its specificity is not known. General observations from the study: Sequences matched to VDJdb favored anti-spike CD8 responses, while private and CD4 specificities were missed.

This sequence joins TRBV14 and TRBJ2-7; possibly TRBD1 or TRBD2 for D (6 bases each). The source material was whole blood. This TCR was sampled from an adult who was a healthcare worker with PCR-confirmed SARS-CoV-2 infection or an uninfected control (not recorded which). CDR3 sequence: CASSQDGGPASYEQYF. For the CDR3, the DNA is TGTGCCAGCAGCCAAGATGGGGGGCCTGCCTCCTACGAGCAGTACTTC.